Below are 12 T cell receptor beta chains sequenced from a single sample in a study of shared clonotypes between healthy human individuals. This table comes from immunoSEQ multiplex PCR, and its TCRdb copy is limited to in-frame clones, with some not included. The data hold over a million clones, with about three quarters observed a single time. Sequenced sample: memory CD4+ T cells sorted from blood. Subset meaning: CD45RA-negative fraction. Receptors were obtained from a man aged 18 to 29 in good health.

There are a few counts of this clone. The CDR3 bases are TGCGCCAGCAGCTTGGGATGGGCAGGCCCAAAGGAATCACCCCTCCACTTT. Translating it yields CASSLGWAGPKESPLHF. The chain carries TRBV5-1 and TRBJ1-6, with D unclear. The CDR3 is made up of 17 amino acids. Per germline, CDR1 SGHRS and CDR2 YFSETQ. V lost 0 bases to trimming and J lost 10 bases, with 20 bases between them.

Here the CDR3 reads CASRRLGGTEAFF. The CDR3 region has the DNA TGTGCCAGCAGGAGATTGGGGGGCACTGAAGCTTTCTTT. The V gene is TRBV11-2, the J gene TRBJ1-1, with D possibly TRBD1 on 5 matching bases. Germline CDR1 and CDR2: SGHAT and FQNNGV. The CDR3 covers 13 residues. With 6 bases removed from V and 4 bases from J, the gap between germline ends came to 12 bases.

In nucleotides, the CDR3 is TGTGCCAGCACCATAGGGGTAGGCCAAGAGACCCAGTACTTC. This sequence encodes CASTIGVGQETQYF. J is TRBJ2-5 and V is TRBV7-2; tentatively, D is TRBD1 (5 bases). The CDR3 length is 14 residues. Trimming left V 7 bases short and J 1 base short, with 13 bases between. Looked up from germline, CDR1 is SGHTA and CDR2 is FQGNSA.

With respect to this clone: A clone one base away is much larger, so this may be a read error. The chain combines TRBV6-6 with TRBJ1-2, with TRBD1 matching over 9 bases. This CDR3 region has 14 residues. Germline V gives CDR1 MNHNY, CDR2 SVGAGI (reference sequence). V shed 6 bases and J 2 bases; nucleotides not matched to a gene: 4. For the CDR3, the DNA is TGTGCCAGCAGCTCGGGACAGGGCAACTATGGCTACACCTTC. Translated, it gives CASSSGQGNYGYTF.

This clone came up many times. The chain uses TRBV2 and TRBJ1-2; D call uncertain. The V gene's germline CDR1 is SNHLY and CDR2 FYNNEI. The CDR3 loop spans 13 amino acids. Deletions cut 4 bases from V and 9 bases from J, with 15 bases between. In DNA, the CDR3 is TGTGCCAGCAGTGTCACAGAGTTCTCGCGCTACACCTTC. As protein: CASSVTEFSRYTF. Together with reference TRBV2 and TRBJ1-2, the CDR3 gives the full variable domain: EPEVTQTPSHQVTQMGQEVILRCVPISNHLYFYWYRQILGQKVEFLVSFYNNEISEKSEIFDDQFSVERPDGSNFTLKIRSTKLEDSAMYFCASSVTEFSRYTFGSGTRLTVV.

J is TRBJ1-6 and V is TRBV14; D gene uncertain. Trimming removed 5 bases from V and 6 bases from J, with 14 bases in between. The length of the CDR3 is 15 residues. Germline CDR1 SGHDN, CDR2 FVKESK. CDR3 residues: CASSNRKGSNSPLHF. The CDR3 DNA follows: TGTGCCAGCAGCAATAGGAAGGGTTCTAATTCACCCCTCCACTTT.

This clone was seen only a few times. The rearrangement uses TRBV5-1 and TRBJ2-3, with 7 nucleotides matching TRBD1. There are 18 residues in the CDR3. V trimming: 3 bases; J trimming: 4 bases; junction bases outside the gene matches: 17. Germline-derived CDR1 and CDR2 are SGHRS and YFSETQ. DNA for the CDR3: TGCGCCAGCAGCTCGAAGGACCCGGGACAGTCAAAGGCAGATACGCAGTATTTT. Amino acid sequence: CASSSKDPGQSKADTQYF.

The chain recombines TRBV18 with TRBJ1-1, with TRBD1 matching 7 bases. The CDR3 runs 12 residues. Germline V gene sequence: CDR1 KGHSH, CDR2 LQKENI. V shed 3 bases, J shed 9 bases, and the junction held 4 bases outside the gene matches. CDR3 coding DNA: TGTGCCAGCTCACCGAGGGACAGCCAAGCTTTCTTT. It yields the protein CASSPRDSQAFF. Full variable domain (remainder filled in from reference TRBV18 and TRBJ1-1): NAGVMQNPRHLVRRRGQEARLRCSPMKGHSHVYWYRQLPEEGLKFMVYLQKENIIDESGMPKERFSAEFPKEGPSILRIQQVVRGDSAAYFCASSPRDSQAFFGQGTRLTVV.

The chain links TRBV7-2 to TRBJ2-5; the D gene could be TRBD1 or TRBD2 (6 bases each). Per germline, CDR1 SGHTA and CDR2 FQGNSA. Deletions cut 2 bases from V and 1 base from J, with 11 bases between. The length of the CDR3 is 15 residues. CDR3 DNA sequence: TGTGCCAGCAGCTTAATGGGGGGCCTCCAAGAGACCCAGTACTTC. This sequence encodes CASSLMGGLQETQYF.

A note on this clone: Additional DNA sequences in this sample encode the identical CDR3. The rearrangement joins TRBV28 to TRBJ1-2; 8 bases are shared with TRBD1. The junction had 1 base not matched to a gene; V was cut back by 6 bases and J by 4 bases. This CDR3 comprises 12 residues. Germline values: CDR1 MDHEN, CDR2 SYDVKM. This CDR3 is CASRGQVYGYTF. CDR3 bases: TGTGCCAGCAGGGGACAGGTCTATGGCTACACCTTC.

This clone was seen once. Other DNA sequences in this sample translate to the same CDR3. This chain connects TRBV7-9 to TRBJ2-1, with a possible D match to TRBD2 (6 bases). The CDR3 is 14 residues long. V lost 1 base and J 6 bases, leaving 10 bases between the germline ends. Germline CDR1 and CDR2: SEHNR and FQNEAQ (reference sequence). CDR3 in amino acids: CASSLGLAPNEQFF. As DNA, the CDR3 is TGTGCCAGCAGCTTAGGGCTAGCGCCCAATGAGCAGTTCTTC.

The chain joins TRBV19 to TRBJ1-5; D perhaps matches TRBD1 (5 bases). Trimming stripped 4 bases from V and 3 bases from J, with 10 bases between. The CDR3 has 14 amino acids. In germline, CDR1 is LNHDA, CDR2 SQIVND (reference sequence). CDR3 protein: CASSSRQSNQPQHF. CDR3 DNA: TGTGCCAGTAGTAGTAGACAGTCCAATCAGCCCCAGCATTTT.